This T cell receptor beta chain was recovered during a study of T-cell memory formation after mild COVID-19. General observations from the study: Several responding clones turned up in pre-infection memory, indicating that cross-reactive memory may have taken part. Second-wave clones that peaked on day 37 lacked confirmed SARS-CoV-2 specificity. CM and EM subsets held most contracting CD4+ clones; EMRA held CD8+ ones.

This clonotype was seen only a few times. Antigen: not known. Germline V CDR1 and CDR2: SGHVS, FNYEAQ. The CDR3 loop spans 15 amino acids. V trimming: 4 bases; J trimming: 6 bases; junction bases outside the gene matches: 4. 5'RACE primed from the constant segment yielded TCR alpha and TCR beta cDNA libraries bearing sample barcodes and UMIs. TCRdb re-analysed the 5' RACE reads in MiXCR, keeping a single row per CDR3 protein. Here the sample spans 350,000 to 500,000 distinct CDR3 sequences, 18% being singletons. Sequenced input: PBMCs or a T cell subset sorted from them (not recorded which). This TCR came from a young man who had mild COVID-19 (a few samples of this study predate the infection). Cell type and time point are not known. This rearrangement joins TRBV7-6 to TRBJ2-1; TRBD1 agrees at 12 bases. The CDR3: CASSSGQGALNEQFF. Here the CDR3 DNA reads TGTGCCAGCAGCTCGGGACAGGGGGCCCTCAATGAGCAGTTCTTC.